These T cell receptor beta chains were read from a single sample in a study of control samples from healthy donors and cancer patients. Clones were read by immunoSEQ multiplex PCR, and TCRdb kept only the in-frame ones, dropping some. The table records 150,000 to 200,000 clones, about 91% of them present only once. The material sequenced was blood. These receptors all stem from a young woman in good health. The CDR3 runs from the conserved cysteine through the conserved F or W. Fields, in order: clone size, D gene, V gene, J gene, CDR3 protein, CDR3 DNA. A D gene is named only where the DNA matches it firmly. For some rows the clone size is stated as once, few or many, or as a class when expanded; others skip it.

size: -
D: -
V: TRBV3-1/TRBV3-2
J: TRBJ2-1
CDR3: CASMAGTYNEQFF
DNA: TGTGCCAGCATGGCGGGCACCTACAATGAGCAGTTCTTC

size: -
D: -
V: TRBV7-6
J: TRBJ1-1
CDR3: CASSSGNLGAAEAFF
DNA: TGTGCCAGCAGCTCAGGAAATTTAGGGGCCGCTGAAGCTTTCTTT

size: -
D: -
V: TRBV5-8
J: TRBJ2-7
CDR3: CASSLNSWTDKREQYF
DNA: TGTGCCAGCAGCCTCAATTCGTGGACAGACAAGCGCGAGCAGTACTTC

size: -
D: -
V: TRBV11-2
J: TRBJ2-2
CDR3: CASSLRDTYTGELFF
DNA: TGTGCCAGCAGCTTAAGGGACACTTACACCGGGGAGCTGTTTTTT

size: -
D: -
V: TRBV4-2
J: TRBJ2-2
CDR3: CASSRKSRKGTGELFF
DNA: TGTGCCAGCAGCCGGAAGAGCCGGAAGGGCACCGGGGAGCTGTTTTTT

size: -
D: -
V: TRBV25-1
J: TRBJ2-1
CDR3: CASSEVQGTREQFF
DNA: TGTGCCAGCAGTGAAGTACAGGGAACGCGTGAGCAGTTCTTC

size: -
D: -
V: TRBV10-3
J: TRBJ1-5
CDR3: CAISEEGRGNQPQHF
DNA: TGTGCCATCAGTGAGGAGGGTAGGGGCAATCAGCCCCAGCATTTT

size: -
D: TRBD2
V: TRBV5-5
J: TRBJ2-1
CDR3: CASSWEGSSYNEQFF
DNA: TGTGCCAGCAGTTGGGAGGGGAGCTCCTACAATGAGCAGTTCTTC

size: -
D: TRBD1
V: TRBV11-2
J: TRBJ2-2
CDR3: CASSLQGQRTGELFF
DNA: TGTGCCAGCAGCTTACAGGGACAGAGGACCGGGGAGCTGTTTTTT

size: -
D: -
V: TRBV7-2
J: TRBJ1-5
CDR3: CASSLAGTADQPQHF
DNA: TGTGCCAGCAGCTTAGCGGGGACGGCGGATCAGCCCCAGCATTTT

size: -
D: -
V: TRBV24-1
J: TRBJ2-3
CDR3: CATSDLVFGGTDTQYF
DNA: TGTGCCACCAGTGATTTGGTTTTTGGGGGCACAGATACGCAGTATTTT

size: -
D: TRBD1
V: TRBV6-5
J: TRBJ1-2
CDR3: CASSYQGTGTHGYTF
DNA: TGTGCCAGCAGTTACCAGGGGACAGGTACCCATGGCTACACCTTC

size: -
D: TRBD2
V: TRBV14
J: TRBJ2-1
CDR3: CASSQDIGLEKDEQFF
DNA: TGTGCCAGCAGCCAAGATATAGGACTAGAGAAAGATGAGCAGTTCTTC

size: -
D: -
V: TRBV15
J: TRBJ2-1
CDR3: CATSRVWDEQFF
DNA: TGTGCCACCAGCAGAGTTTGGGATGAGCAGTTCTTC

size: -
D: TRBD1
V: TRBV7-8
J: TRBJ1-1
CDR3: CASSPAGRQGAPEAFF
DNA: TGTGCCAGCAGCCCGGCGGGAAGACAGGGCGCGCCTGAAGCTTTCTTT

size: -
D: TRBD1
V: TRBV5-4
J: TRBJ2-2
CDR3: CASSSLGQGWNTGELFF
DNA: TGTGCCAGCAGCTCCTTGGGACAGGGATGGAACACCGGGGAGCTGTTTTTT

size: -
D: TRBD1
V: TRBV5-6
J: TRBJ2-7
CDR3: CASSLARGPYEQYF
DNA: TGTGCCAGCAGCTTGGCTAGGGGGCCCTACGAGCAGTACTTC

size: few
D: TRBD2
V: TRBV11-3
J: TRBJ2-3
CDR3: CASSLGSSGRTDTQYF
DNA: TGTGCCAGCAGCTTAGGGTCTAGCGGCCGCACAGATACGCAGTATTTT

size: -
D: -
V: TRBV19
J: TRBJ1-3
CDR3: CASSMGTSGNTIYF
DNA: TGTGCCAGTAGTATGGGTACCTCTGGAAACACCATATATTTT

size: -
D: -
V: TRBV28
J: TRBJ2-3
CDR3: CASSQLDTQYF
DNA: TGTGCCAGCAGTCAATTGGATACGCAGTATTTT

size: -
D: -
V: TRBV6-1
J: TRBJ1-3
CDR3: CASSERTASGNTIYF
DNA: TGTGCCAGCAGTGAACGAACGGCCTCTGGAAACACCATATATTTT

size: -
D: -
V: TRBV3-1/TRBV3-2
J: TRBJ1-1
CDR3: CASSQRGRNTEAFF
DNA: TGTGCCAGCAGCCAGCGGGGCAGGAACACTGAAGCTTTCTTT

size: -
D: TRBD2
V: TRBV13
J: TRBJ2-1
CDR3: CASSPSGAVLNEQFF
DNA: TGTGCCAGCAGCCCGAGCGGGGCCGTGTTAAATGAGCAGTTCTTC

size: -
D: TRBD1
V: TRBV19
J: TRBJ2-1
CDR3: CASSHRDRGGNEQFF
DNA: TGTGCCAGTAGCCATCGGGACAGGGGTGGCAATGAGCAGTTCTTC

size: -
D: -
V: TRBV9
J: TRBJ1-1
CDR3: CASSELVGSEAFF
DNA: TGTGCCAGCAGCGAACTGGTCGGGAGTGAAGCTTTCTTT

size: -
D: -
V: TRBV7-9
J: TRBJ2-1
CDR3: CASSFIQGNYNEQFF
DNA: TGTGCCAGCAGCTTTATACAGGGAAATTACAATGAGCAGTTCTTC

size: -
D: -
V: TRBV9
J: TRBJ2-2
CDR3: CASSVTNRDTGELFF
DNA: TGTGCCAGCAGCGTGACCAACAGAGACACCGGGGAGCTGTTTTTT

size: -
D: TRBD2
V: TRBV20-1
J: TRBJ2-3
CDR3: CSASTSGAPSDTQYF
DNA: TGCAGTGCCAGTACTAGCGGGGCGCCATCAGATACGCAGTATTTT

size: -
D: -
V: TRBV28
J: TRBJ2-3
CDR3: CASSSLGGRDTQYF
DNA: TGTGCCAGCAGTTCTCTCGGGGGGCGGGATACGCAGTATTTT

size: -
D: -
V: TRBV28
J: TRBJ1-5
CDR3: CASSFSGLGNQPQHF
DNA: TGTGCCAGCAGTTTTTCAGGGTTAGGGAATCAGCCCCAGCATTTT

size: once
D: TRBD1
V: TRBV10-1
J: TRBJ1-2
CDR3: CASAPGTGGGYTF
DNA: TGCGCCAGCGCCCCCGGGACAGGTGGTGGCTACACCTTC

size: -
D: -
V: TRBV15
J: TRBJ1-5
CDR3: CATSPDLNQPQHF
DNA: TGTGCCACCAGCCCAGACCTGAATCAGCCCCAGCATTTT

size: -
D: TRBD2
V: TRBV2
J: TRBJ2-5
CDR3: CASRRLAGVMETQYF
DNA: TGTGCCAGCAGGCGACTAGCGGGAGTGATGGAGACCCAGTACTTC

size: -
D: TRBD1
V: TRBV2
J: TRBJ2-3
CDR3: CASRGTVSTDTQYF
DNA: TGTGCCAGCAGGGGGACAGTTAGCACAGATACGCAGTATTTT

size: -
D: TRBD1
V: TRBV7-9
J: TRBJ1-6
CDR3: CASSQTGGNSPLHF
DNA: TGTGCCAGCAGCCAGACAGGGGGCAATTCACCCCTCCACTTT

size: -
D: -
V: TRBV11-2
J: TRBJ1-4
CDR3: CASSLEEKLFF
DNA: TGTGCCAGCAGCTTAGAAGAAAAACTGTTTTTT

size: -
D: -
V: TRBV6-4
J: TRBJ1-1
CDR3: CASRLRASLNTEAFF
DNA: TGTGCCAGCCGACTCCGGGCGAGCTTGAACACTGAAGCTTTCTTT